A selection of T cell receptor beta chains follows, all from one sample in a study of regulatory T cells in long-lasting Graves disease. MiXCR was run by TCRdb on the multiplex PCR reads, yielding one entry per CDR3 protein. The table records roughly 400,000 distinct CDR3 sequences, roughly 15% of them present only once. These sequences were also reported in another study, on T cells in Graves' hyperthyroidism and ophthalmopathy.

Sequencing was performed on peripheral blood mononuclear cells (PBMCs), taken at new diagnosis, from a patient treated with antithyroid drugs. These receptors all stem from a woman aged 18-35 years with Graves disease. The CDR3 runs from the conserved cysteine through the conserved F or W. The D gene is left open where the match is weak. The size of a clone is reported for some rows only, either as once, few or many, or as a class for expanded clones.

cdr3_nt: TGTGCCAGCAGCCTGGGGGCATATGGAAACACCATATATTTT
cdr3_aa: CASSLGAYGNTIYF
j_call: TRBJ1-3
d_call: -
v_call: TRBV5-5
clone_size: many

cdr3_nt: TGTGCCATCAGGAACTCCTACGAGCAGTACTTC
cdr3_aa: CAIRNSYEQYF
j_call: TRBJ2-7
d_call: -
v_call: TRBV10-3
clone_size: few

cdr3_nt: TGTGCCAGCACTTCGGGCGACACAGATACGCAGTATTTT
cdr3_aa: CASTSGDTDTQYF
j_call: TRBJ2-3
d_call: -
v_call: TRBV7-8
clone_size: many

cdr3_nt: TGTGCCAGCAGCTACGGACAGGGAGGCAATCAGCCCCAGCATTTT
cdr3_aa: CASSYGQGGNQPQHF
j_call: TRBJ1-5
d_call: TRBD1
v_call: TRBV5-6
clone_size: many

cdr3_nt: TGTGCCAGCAGTCCCCTGGACAGGGGCATGGAGACCCAGTACTTC
cdr3_aa: CASSPLDRGMETQYF
j_call: TRBJ2-5
d_call: TRBD1
v_call: TRBV27
clone_size: many

cdr3_nt: TGCAGTGCTATGGACGGGAGGGCCCACACCGGGGAGCTGTTTTTT
cdr3_aa: CSAMDGRAHTGELFF
j_call: TRBJ2-2
d_call: TRBD2
v_call: TRBV20-1
clone_size: many

cdr3_nt: TGCAGCGTACCTAAGCGGGAGGGCCTGGGAGATACGCAGTATTTT
cdr3_aa: CSVPKREGLGDTQYF
j_call: TRBJ2-3
d_call: TRBD2
v_call: TRBV29-1
clone_size: few

cdr3_nt: TGTGCCAGCAGCTTAGCCTCCACAAACTACGAGCAGTACTTC
cdr3_aa: CASSLASTNYEQYF
j_call: TRBJ2-7
d_call: -
v_call: TRBV7-9
clone_size: many

cdr3_nt: TGTGCCAGCAGTGAAGCCCCATCCGGGGAGCTGTTTTTT
cdr3_aa: CASSEAPSGELFF
j_call: TRBJ2-2
d_call: -
v_call: TRBV2
clone_size: many

cdr3_nt: TGTGCCAGCAGCCGGGGGATCTCCTACAATGAGCAGTTCTTC
cdr3_aa: CASSRGISYNEQFF
j_call: TRBJ2-1
d_call: -
v_call: TRBV3-1
clone_size: many

cdr3_nt: TGTGCCATCTTCACCGGGACGGGGAACACTGAAGCTTTCTTT
cdr3_aa: CAIFTGTGNTEAFF
j_call: TRBJ1-1
d_call: -
v_call: TRBV28
clone_size: many

cdr3_nt: TGTGCCAGTAGTCCCGGGACAGGGCCCACCGGGGAGCTGTTTTTT
cdr3_aa: CASSPGTGPTGELFF
j_call: TRBJ2-2
d_call: TRBD1
v_call: TRBV19
clone_size: few

cdr3_nt: TGTGCCTGGAGTCCCGGACTAGCGGGTCAAGAGACCCAGTACTTC
cdr3_aa: CAWSPGLAGQETQYF
j_call: TRBJ2-5
d_call: TRBD2
v_call: TRBV30
clone_size: -

cdr3_nt: TGTGCCAGCGGCTCCTCCGGGACAGGGTACTACGAGCAGTACTTC
cdr3_aa: CASGSSGTGYYEQYF
j_call: TRBJ2-7
d_call: TRBD1
v_call: TRBV7-2
clone_size: -

cdr3_nt: TGTGCCAGCAGTGAATCTCTCCCCACAGATACGCAGTATTTT
cdr3_aa: CASSESLPTDTQYF
j_call: TRBJ2-3
d_call: -
v_call: TRBV25-1
clone_size: -

cdr3_nt: TGTGCCAGCAGTTTAGGGGACGGACCCTACGAGCAGTACTTC
cdr3_aa: CASSLGDGPYEQYF
j_call: TRBJ2-7
d_call: -
v_call: TRBV12-3/TRBV12-4
clone_size: few

cdr3_nt: TGTGCCAGCAGCGTAGAGGCACAGGGGGCATCGGAGCAGTACTTC
cdr3_aa: CASSVEAQGASEQYF
j_call: TRBJ2-7
d_call: TRBD1
v_call: TRBV9
clone_size: few

cdr3_nt: TGTGCCAGCAGCTTAGGGAGGGAGGGCCCTTACGAGCAGTACTTC
cdr3_aa: CASSLGREGPYEQYF
j_call: TRBJ2-7
d_call: TRBD2
v_call: TRBV7-2
clone_size: many

cdr3_nt: TGTGCCAGTTCTCCTGCGTTACTAGCGGGAGATCCCTACAATGAGCAGTTCTTC
cdr3_aa: CASSPALLAGDPYNEQFF
j_call: TRBJ2-1
d_call: TRBD2
v_call: TRBV2
clone_size: many

cdr3_nt: TGTGCCAGCAGACCCTCAAGGGGTTATCAGCCCCAGCATTTT
cdr3_aa: CASRPSRGYQPQHF
j_call: TRBJ1-5
d_call: -
v_call: TRBV28
clone_size: many

cdr3_nt: TGTGCCAGCAGCTTAGGGGCTACCCAGTACTTC
cdr3_aa: CASSLGATQYF
j_call: TRBJ2-5
d_call: -
v_call: TRBV7-9
clone_size: many

cdr3_nt: TGTGCCAGCTCCCCGGGGACGACGGGCCGACTAGAGCAGTACTTC
cdr3_aa: CASSPGTTGRLEQYF
j_call: TRBJ2-7
d_call: -
v_call: TRBV11-3
clone_size: few

cdr3_nt: TGTGCCAGCAGCCCGACAGGCTTCTACGAGCAGTACTTC
cdr3_aa: CASSPTGFYEQYF
j_call: TRBJ2-7
d_call: -
v_call: TRBV27
clone_size: -

cdr3_nt: TGTGCCAGCAGCTTAGTGGGGGGACTAGATGGAGCCGGGGAGCTGTTTTTT
cdr3_aa: CASSLVGGLDGAGELFF
j_call: TRBJ2-2
d_call: TRBD2
v_call: TRBV11-2
clone_size: many

cdr3_nt: TGTGCCAGCAGTTTTCTGGGGGACTTCCGCCGGGAGCAGTTCTTC
cdr3_aa: CASSFLGDFRREQFF
j_call: TRBJ2-1
d_call: -
v_call: TRBV27
clone_size: many

cdr3_nt: TGTGCCAGCAGCCCGGGACAGGTCACAGATACGCAGTATTTT
cdr3_aa: CASSPGQVTDTQYF
j_call: TRBJ2-3
d_call: TRBD1
v_call: TRBV11-3
clone_size: many

cdr3_nt: TGTGCCAGCGATTTAGGACAGAACACTGAAGCTTTCTTT
cdr3_aa: CASDLGQNTEAFF
j_call: TRBJ1-1
d_call: -
v_call: TRBV28
clone_size: many

cdr3_nt: TGTGCCAGTTCCAGGGGCCTTAACTATGGCTACACCTTC
cdr3_aa: CASSRGLNYGYTF
j_call: TRBJ1-2
d_call: -
v_call: TRBV12-3/TRBV12-4
clone_size: many

cdr3_nt: TGTGCCAGCAGCTTAAAAGCTAGCGGCCGCCCAGGCACAGATACGCAGTATTTT
cdr3_aa: CASSLKASGRPGTDTQYF
j_call: TRBJ2-3
d_call: TRBD2
v_call: TRBV7-3
clone_size: many

cdr3_nt: TGCAGCGGAGACAGGGGCCCCTACAATGAGCAGTTCTTC
cdr3_aa: CSGDRGPYNEQFF
j_call: TRBJ2-1
d_call: TRBD1
v_call: TRBV29-1
clone_size: many

cdr3_nt: TGTGCCAGCAGTGAAGCGCGGAGGCCCCAGAAAAACATTCAGTACTTC
cdr3_aa: CASSEARRPQKNIQYF
j_call: TRBJ2-4
d_call: -
v_call: TRBV2
clone_size: -

cdr3_nt: TGTGCCAGCAGCGTAGTTGCGGGAGGGGGTAATGAGCAGTTCTTC
cdr3_aa: CASSVVAGGGNEQFF
j_call: TRBJ2-1
d_call: TRBD2
v_call: TRBV9
clone_size: -

cdr3_nt: TGCGCCAGCAGCTTGAAGCCGGGACAGGGTGAAGCTTTCTTT
cdr3_aa: CASSLKPGQGEAFF
j_call: TRBJ1-1
d_call: TRBD1
v_call: TRBV5-1
clone_size: -

cdr3_nt: TGCAGCGTTGGACACCGACTCACCTACGAGCAGTACTTC
cdr3_aa: CSVGHRLTYEQYF
j_call: TRBJ2-7
d_call: -
v_call: TRBV29-1
clone_size: -

cdr3_nt: TGTGCCAGCAGTTCGGGACAGCTTAGCAATCAGCCCCAGCATTTT
cdr3_aa: CASSSGQLSNQPQHF
j_call: TRBJ1-5
d_call: TRBD1
v_call: TRBV28
clone_size: few